The 6 T cell receptor beta chains listed next were all sequenced from one sample in a study of cytomegalovirus exposure and HLA in healthy donors. PCR used 60 Vbeta primers and 13 Jbeta primers. The assay was immunoSEQ multiplex PCR, and TCRdb's table has in-frame clones only and misses some. The sample holds about 160,000 clones, 80% to 90% seen once. Source material: PBMCs. The receptors were sampled from a young man in good health and CMV-seronegative.

The chain carries TRBV19 and TRBJ1-2, with TRBD1 as a possible D gene (5 bases). CDR3 size: 15 residues. V shed 4 bases and J shed 0 bases, with 12 bases lying between them. Germline V CDR1 and CDR2: LNHDA, SQIVND (reference sequence). The CDR3, as DNA: TGTGCCAGTAGTAGGGGGGGAGAAGCTAACTATGGCTACACCTTC. It codes for CASSRGGEANYGYTF. Complete variable domain (other parts from reference TRBV19 and TRBJ1-2): DGGITQSPKYLFRKEGQNVTLSCEQNLNHDAMYWYRQDPGQGLRLIYYSQIVNDFQKGDIAEGYSVSREKKESFPLTVTSAQKNPTAFYLCASSRGGEANYGYTFGSGTRLTVV.

The chain couples TRBV9 to TRBJ1-2, with D possibly matching TRBD1 (5 bases). This CDR3 has 15 residues. The V and J ends lost 3 bases and 7 bases respectively, with 19 bases between them. Germline V lookup: CDR1 SGDLS, CDR2 YYNGEE. Here the CDR3 DNA reads TGTGCCAGCAGCGCCGTGGGGGGGTCCGTCGGTGGCTACACCTTC. Translated, it gives CASSAVGGSVGGYTF.

This chain joins TRBV5-4 and TRBJ1-3; no definite D call. The V and J ends lost 4 bases and 0 bases respectively, with 8 bases between them. The CDR3 runs 14 residues. The germline gives CDR1 SGHNT, CDR2 YYREEE (reference sequence). The CDR3 DNA reads TGTGCCAGCAGCCCCGACTACTCTGGAAACACCATATATTTT. Its translation is CASSPDYSGNTIYF.

Only one count was recorded for this clone. The V call is TRBV10-3, the J call TRBJ2-1; D is unresolved. V lost 10 bases to trimming and J lost 0 bases, with 16 bases between them. The length of the CDR3 is 15 residues. Germline V gene data show CDR1 as ENHRY and CDR2 as SYGVKD. CDR3: CATRGVPSSYNEQFF. Here the CDR3 DNA reads TGTGCCACCCGAGGTGTCCCGAGCTCCTACAATGAGCAGTTCTTC.

This clone was recorded a few times. The J gene is TRBJ2-1, the V gene TRBV7-9; tentatively, D is TRBD2 (6 bases). Germline V gene lookup returns CDR1 SEHNR and CDR2 FQNEAQ (reference sequence). The CDR3 runs 15 residues. The V gene lost 5 bases and the J gene lost 0 bases, with 11 bases spanning the gap. The CDR3 loop reads CASSPPGGSYNEQFF. For the CDR3, the DNA is TGTGCCAGCAGCCCCCCCGGGGGCTCCTACAATGAGCAGTTCTTC.

The chain recombines TRBV10-3 with TRBJ1-1; the D gene is possibly TRBD1 (5 bases). The V gene lost 6 bases and the J gene lost 1 base, with 9 bases spanning the gap. The CDR3 length is 13 residues. Germline lookup yields CDR1 ENHRY and CDR2 SYGVKD. CDR3 DNA: TGTGCCATCAGAACTGACAGGAACACTGAAGCTTTCTTT. It yields the protein CAIRTDRNTEAFF.